This paragraph reports one T cell receptor (beta chain). Primers used in a second PCR of about 6 to 11 cycles were a sample-barcoded 5' primer and a J-beta primer mix. One entry per CDR3 protein, called by TCRdb with MiXCR from the 5' RACE reads. The repertoire holds roughly 800,000 distinct CDR3 sequences, with 58% as singletons. With V trimmed by 8 bases and J by 3 bases, 14 bases remained unmatched. The CDR3 contains 17 residues. Per germline, CDR1 KGHDR and CDR2 SFDVKD. This sample stems from a study of blood T cells in healthy people across ages. The material sequenced was blood. The rearrangement joins TRBV24-1 to TRBJ2-2; 7 nucleotides align to TRBD2. This TCR was recovered from a man aged 25-45 years in good health. The CDR3 bases are TGTGCCACCAACCCGGGGGGACTATCTGCGCACACCGGGGAGCTGTTTTTT. Translation: CATNPGGLSAHTGELFF.